Listed below are T cell receptor beta chains from one sample, sequenced in a study of metastatic and nonmetastatic thyroid tumors. TCRdb reanalyzed the PCR reads via MiXCR. Here the sample spans tens of thousands of clones, approximately 20% being singletons. The material sequenced was blood. These receptor sequences come from a female donor with papillary thyroid cancer or a benign thyroid nodule (not recorded which). Some clones in this sample may be carry-over from other donors' samples. Each CDR3 is given with its conserved first and last residue. A D gene is named only where the DNA matches it firmly. Size tells how often a clone was seen (once, few, many) or the class of an expanded clone, and some rows leave it out.

V gene,clone size,J gene,CDR3 length,D gene,CDR3 protein,CDR3 DNA
TRBV6-1,few,TRBJ2-7,14,-,CASSGTGFPYEQYF,TGTGCCAGCTCAGGTACAGGGTTCCCCTACGAGCAGTACTTC
TRBV12-3/TRBV12-4,-,TRBJ1-5,14,-,CTSTPDVRGQPQHF,TGTACCAGCACCCCTGACGTGAGGGGTCAGCCCCAGCATTTT
TRBV3-1,many,TRBJ1-2,14,-,CASSQDAQGYGYTF,TGTGCCAGCAGCCAAGATGCCCAGGGCTACGGCTACACCTTC
TRBV24-1,many,TRBJ2-3,15,-,CATSDFLGSTDTQYF,TGTGCCACCAGTGATTTCTTGGGCAGCACAGATACGCAGTATTTT
TRBV4-1,many,TRBJ2-1,14,TRBD2,CASSQTLAGNEQFF,TGCGCCAGCAGCCAAACTCTAGCGGGGAATGAGCAGTTCTTC
TRBV2,-,TRBJ2-7,16,-,CASRGGTGTATCEQYF,TGTGCCAGCAGGGGGGGTACCGGGACAGCGACCTGCGAGCAGTACTTC
TRBV19,few,TRBJ1-5,15,-,CASSIVWRGDQPQHF,TGTGCCAGTAGTATAGTATGGAGGGGAGATCAGCCCCAGCATTTT
TRBV6-1,many,TRBJ2-1,11,-,CASYSYNEQFF,TGTGCCAGTTATTCCTACAATGAGCAGTTCTTC
TRBV9,many,TRBJ2-3,14,TRBD1,CASSGPDREDTQYF,TGTGCCAGCAGCGGTCCGGACAGGGAAGATACGCAGTATTTT
TRBV27,medium-sized,TRBJ2-7,13,TRBD2,CASSLRTSNEQYF,TGTGCCAGCAGTTTAAGGACTAGCAACGAGCAGTACTTC
TRBV15,few,TRBJ2-1,13,-,CATSRDPSAEQFF,TGTGCCACCAGCAGAGATCCCAGTGCTGAGCAGTTCTTC
TRBV5-1,many,TRBJ2-1,16,-,CASSLEATSSYNEQFF,TGCGCCAGCAGCTTGGAAGCGACTAGTTCCTACAATGAGCAGTTCTTC
TRBV27,many,TRBJ2-1,12,-,CASGTSYNEQFF,TGTGCCAGCGGGACTTCATACAATGAGCAGTTCTTC
TRBV18,many,TRBJ1-1,16,-,CASSPLAGLGNTEAFF,TGTGCCAGCTCACCATTGGCAGGGTTAGGGAACACTGAAGCTTTCTTT
TRBV12-3/TRBV12-4,-,TRBJ1-5,15,-,CASSLVRCGNHPQHF,TGTGCCAGCAGTTTAGTACGATGCGGCAATCATCCCCAGCATTTT
TRBV9,many,TRBJ1-3,15,-,CASSDSTGSGNTIYF,TGTGCCAGCAGCGACTCGACAGGCTCTGGAAACACCATATATTTT
TRBV5-1,-,TRBJ1-4,15,TRBD1,CASSRGQGGGEKLFF,TGCGCCAGCAGCCGTGGACAGGGCGGGGGCGAAAAACTTTTTTTT